This T cell receptor beta chain was identified in a study of vaccination and CD4 T cells after COVID-19. Per germline, CDR1 SNHLY and CDR2 FYNNEI. Trimming stripped 0 bases from V and 8 bases from J, with 19 bases between. The CDR3 consists of 16 residues. Treatment given: roughly 10-day PBMC culture with coronavirus spike peptide pools or control peptides (ViraFEST assay). This clonotype showed up just a few times. What it binds is unknown. Sequenced with the Oncomine TCR Beta short-read assay was DNA taken from cultured CD4+ T cells. In TCRdb, the PCR reads were re-called with MiXCR into one record per CDR3 protein. The sample carries roughly 24,000 distinct CDR3 sequences, roughly 40% recorded once.

The chain combines TRBV2 with TRBJ1-2, with D possibly matching TRBD1 (6 bases). Sample: CD4+ T cells from blood, cultured in vitro. The TCR sequence derives from a human donor who had recovered from COVID-19. The CDR3 DNA follows: TGTGCCAGCAGTGAAGCGTGGACAGCCGGGTTGTACGGCTACACCTTC. Translated: CASSEAWTAGLYGYTF. The full variable domain, in which reference TRBV2 and TRBJ1-2 provide the parts outside the CDR3, is EPEVTQTPSHQVTQMGQEVILRCVPISNHLYFYWYRQILGQKVEFLVSFYNNEISEKSEIFDDQFSVERPDGSNFTLKIRSTKLEDSAMYFCASSEAWTAGLYGYTFGSGTRLTVV.